The T cell receptor beta chain described here comes from a study of naive CD8 T cells in extremely preterm neonates (dated by TCRdb to the late 2010s). Background for the entire study: The study compared TCRbeta CDR3 repertoires of sorted naive CD8+ T cells across four age groups: extremely preterm neonates, term neonates, young children and adults. The study at large found these results: Preterm neonates showed significantly lower iChao1 richness than every other age group (p < 0.05) along with an even clone distribution, indicating a less rich repertoire. Compared with the older groups, preterm CDR3s were shorter and closer to germline, carrying fewer N additions and showing less junctional trimming. As limitations, the authors pointed to a small sample size and variable productive template counts among preterm samples. Prospective longitudinal studies of preterm and term neonates were called for by the authors so that T cell development could be tracked within individuals. A larger fraction of CDR3 nucleotide sequences was shared among preterm neonates (around 2.7%) than among term neonates (around 0.4%), young children (0.03%) and adults (approximately 0.01%).

Four or five elective full-term cesarean deliveries at about 37-42 weeks of gestation, with no labor and no rupture of membranes, were the source of the term cord blood. Exclusion from the study was applied to pregnancies with fetal demise, active maternal HSV infection or known maternal HIV infection. A FACSAria III cell sorter was used to sort live, Annexin V-negative naive CD8+ T cells (CD3+CD8+CD45RA+CCR7+). Between roughly 20,000 and 100,000 naive CD8+ T cells were sorted per sample. Mixed venous-arterial cord blood was collected with preassembled standardized sampling kits. Cord blood was held at room temperature and processed no more than 4 hours after collection. Mononuclear cells were isolated from diluted blood by Ficoll-Paque density gradient centrifugation. Mononuclear cells were cryopreserved in 10% DMSO with about 90% FBS and stored long term at -150°C before sorting. After thawing, the cells were stained with Annexin V and with antibodies against CD3, CD8, CCR7 and CD45RA. Genomic DNA was extracted from snap-frozen sorted cell pellets with the DNeasy Blood and Tissue Kit.

Only one count was recorded for this clone. Its cognate antigen has yet to be identified. No much larger clone exists at a distance of one base, and base qualities are not known. V and J are trimmed by 5 bases and 0 bases, and the gene matches miss 7 bases of the junction. From the germline V gene, CDR1 is MNHEY and CDR2 is SVGAGI. The CDR3 sequence holds 15 residues, the cysteine and phenylalanine included. Here the CDR3 DNA is all that survives: 45 bases in frame from base 1. A two-step, bias-controlled multiplex PCR was used to amplify TCRbeta CDR3 regions from genomic DNA. Primers specific for every TRBV and TRBJ gene segment were used in the multiplex PCR. The immunoSEQ Assay was used to generate the TCRbeta repertoire data. In the original analysis: To merge closely related sequences, reads went through filtering and clustering using a relative-frequency ratio and a modified nearest-neighbor algorithm. IMGT annotation was the basis for assigning V, D and J genes to CDR3 sequences. Template counts were quantified against synthetic TCR CDR3 analog sequences and normalized for PCR amplification bias. Only unique productive sequences, defined as in-frame CDR3 sequences lacking stop codons, were included in the analyses. The immunoSEQ Analyzer software was used to calculate iChao1 richness and clonality, with clonality defined as 1 minus Pielou's evenness. Statistical tests were run in JMP, with either Student's t-test or a non-parametric test chosen according to Shapiro-Wilk normality results. Imported from immuneACCESS, the table was reduced by TCRdb to in-frame sequences with V and J called. These copies leave out some clones; in studies compared against another copy, an unresolved V gene accounts for under half, and the cause of the remainder is not known. From that table come the V and J calls and clone size; the DNA was used to work out D and trimming. The sample records about 7,300 clones, roughly nine tenths of which are singletons. The top ten clones comprise roughly 0.5% of the sample.

The sequencing sample was made of naive CD8+ T cells from cord blood. The chain uses TRBV6-5 and TRBJ2-7; 7 central bases correspond to TRBD1. This TCR was sampled from a newborn in good health. The DNA sequence is as follows: TGTGCCAGCAGTCCTTGGACAGGTCGCTCCTACGAGCAGTACTTC. This codes for CASSPWTGRSYEQYF.